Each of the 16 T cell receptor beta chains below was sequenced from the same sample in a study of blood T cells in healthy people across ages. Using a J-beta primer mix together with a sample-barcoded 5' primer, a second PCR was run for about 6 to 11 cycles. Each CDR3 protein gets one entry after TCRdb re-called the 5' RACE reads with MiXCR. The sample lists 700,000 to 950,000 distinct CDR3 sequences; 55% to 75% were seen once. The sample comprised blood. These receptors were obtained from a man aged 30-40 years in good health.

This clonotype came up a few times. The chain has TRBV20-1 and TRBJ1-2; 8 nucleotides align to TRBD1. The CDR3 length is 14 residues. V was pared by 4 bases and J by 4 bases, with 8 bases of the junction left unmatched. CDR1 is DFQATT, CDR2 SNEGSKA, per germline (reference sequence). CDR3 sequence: CSAINRDRLYGYTF. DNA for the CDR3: TGCAGTGCTATTAACCGGGACAGGCTCTATGGCTACACCTTC.

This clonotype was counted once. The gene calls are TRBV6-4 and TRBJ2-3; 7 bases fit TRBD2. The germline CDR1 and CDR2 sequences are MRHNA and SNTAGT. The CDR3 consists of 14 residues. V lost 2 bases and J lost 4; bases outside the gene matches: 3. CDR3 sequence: CASSDRGGADTQYF. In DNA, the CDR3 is TGTGCCAGCAGTGACCGCGGGGGAGCAGATACGCAGTATTTT.

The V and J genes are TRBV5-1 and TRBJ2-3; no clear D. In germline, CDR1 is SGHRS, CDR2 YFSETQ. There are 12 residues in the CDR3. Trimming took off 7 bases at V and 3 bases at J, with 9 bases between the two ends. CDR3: CASFDETDTQYF. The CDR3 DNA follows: TGCGCCAGCTTCGACGAGACAGATACGCAGTATTTT.

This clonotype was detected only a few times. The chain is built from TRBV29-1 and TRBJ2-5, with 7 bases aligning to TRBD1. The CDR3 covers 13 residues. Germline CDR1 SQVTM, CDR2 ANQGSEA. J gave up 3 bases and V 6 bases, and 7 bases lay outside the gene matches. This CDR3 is CSVDTGVKETQYF. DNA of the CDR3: TGCAGCGTAGACACAGGGGTCAAAGAGACCCAGTACTTC.

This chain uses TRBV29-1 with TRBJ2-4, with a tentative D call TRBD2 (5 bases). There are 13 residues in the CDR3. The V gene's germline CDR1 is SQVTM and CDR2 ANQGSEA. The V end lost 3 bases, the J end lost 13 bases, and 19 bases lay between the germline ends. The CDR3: CSVDSARTGEQYF. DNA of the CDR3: TGCAGCGTTGATAGCGCCAGGACTGGGGAGCAGTACTTC.

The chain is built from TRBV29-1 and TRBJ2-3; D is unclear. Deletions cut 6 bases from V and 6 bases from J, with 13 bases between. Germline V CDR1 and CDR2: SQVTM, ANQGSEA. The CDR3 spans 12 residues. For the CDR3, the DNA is TGCAGCGTCGAGTCGAAGTCGGATACGCAGTATTTT. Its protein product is CSVESKSDTQYF.

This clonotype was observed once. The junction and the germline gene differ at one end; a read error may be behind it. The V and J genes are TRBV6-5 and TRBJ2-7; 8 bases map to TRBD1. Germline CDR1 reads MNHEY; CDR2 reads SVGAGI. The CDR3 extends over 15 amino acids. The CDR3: CASSLLGQEVYEQYF. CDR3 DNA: TGCGCCAGCTCCCTCCTGGGACAGGAGGTCTACGAGCAGTACTTC.

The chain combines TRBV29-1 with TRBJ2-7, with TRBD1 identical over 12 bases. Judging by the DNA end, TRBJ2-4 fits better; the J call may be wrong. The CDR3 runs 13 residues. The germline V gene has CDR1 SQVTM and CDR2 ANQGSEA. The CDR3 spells CSGGQGAKNIQYF. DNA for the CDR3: TGCAGCGGGGGACAGGGGGCTAAAAACATTCAGTACTTC.

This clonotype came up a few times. The CDR3 loop is CSARDPGRSREQYF. CDR3 nucleotide sequence: TGCAGTGCTAGAGATCCCGGAAGATCCCGGGAGCAGTACTTC. The J gene is TRBJ2-7, the V gene TRBV20-1; D gene unclear. V shed 0 bases and J shed 7 bases, with 16 bases lying between them. CDR1 and CDR2 from the germline V gene are DFQATT and SNEGSKA (reference sequence). The CDR3 length is 14 residues.

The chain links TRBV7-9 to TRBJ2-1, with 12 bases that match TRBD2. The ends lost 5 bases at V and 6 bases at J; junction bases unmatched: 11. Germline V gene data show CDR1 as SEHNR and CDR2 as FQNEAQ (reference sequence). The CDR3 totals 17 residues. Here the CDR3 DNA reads TGTGCCAGCAGCCCAACTAGCGGGAGGAAAAAACGCAATGAGCAGTTCTTC. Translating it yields CASSPTSGRKKRNEQFF. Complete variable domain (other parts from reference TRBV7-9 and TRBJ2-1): DTGVSQNPRHKITKRGQNVTFRCDPISEHNRLYWYRQTLGQGPEFLTYFQNEAQLEKSRLLSDRFSAERPKGSFSTLEIQRTEQGDSAMYLCASSPTSGRKKRNEQFFGPGTRLTVL.

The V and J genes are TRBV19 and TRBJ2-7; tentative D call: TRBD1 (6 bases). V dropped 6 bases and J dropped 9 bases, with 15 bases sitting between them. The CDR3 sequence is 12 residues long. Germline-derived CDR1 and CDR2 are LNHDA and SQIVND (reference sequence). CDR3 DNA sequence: TGTGCCAGTAGCGAACAGGGATCGACGCAGTACTTC. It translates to CASSEQGSTQYF.

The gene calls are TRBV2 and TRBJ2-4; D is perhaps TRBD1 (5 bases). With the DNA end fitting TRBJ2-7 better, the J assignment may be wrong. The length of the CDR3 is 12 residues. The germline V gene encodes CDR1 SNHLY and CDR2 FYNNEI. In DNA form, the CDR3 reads TGTGCCAGCAGTCTAGACAGTAACGAGCAGTACTTC. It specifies CASSLDSNEQYF.

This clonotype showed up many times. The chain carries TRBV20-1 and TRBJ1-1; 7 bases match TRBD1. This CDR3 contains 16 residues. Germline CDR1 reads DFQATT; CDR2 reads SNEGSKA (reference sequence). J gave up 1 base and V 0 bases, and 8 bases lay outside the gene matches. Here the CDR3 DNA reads TGCAGTGCTAGAGATTTGCCGGGACAGACGAACACTGAAGCTTTCTTT. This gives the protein CSARDLPGQTNTEAFF.

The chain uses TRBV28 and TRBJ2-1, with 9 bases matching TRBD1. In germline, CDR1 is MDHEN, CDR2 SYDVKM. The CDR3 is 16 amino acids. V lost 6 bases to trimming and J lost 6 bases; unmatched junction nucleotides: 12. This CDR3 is CASSNFRTGVRNEQFF. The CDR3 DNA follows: TGTGCCAGCAGCAACTTTAGGACAGGGGTTCGCAATGAGCAGTTCTTC.

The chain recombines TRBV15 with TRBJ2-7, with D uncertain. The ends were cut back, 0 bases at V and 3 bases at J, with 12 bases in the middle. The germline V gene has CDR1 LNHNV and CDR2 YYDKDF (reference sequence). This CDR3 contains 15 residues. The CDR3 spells CATSRDPGADYEQYF. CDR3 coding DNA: TGTGCCACCAGCAGAGATCCAGGAGCCGACTACGAGCAGTACTTC.

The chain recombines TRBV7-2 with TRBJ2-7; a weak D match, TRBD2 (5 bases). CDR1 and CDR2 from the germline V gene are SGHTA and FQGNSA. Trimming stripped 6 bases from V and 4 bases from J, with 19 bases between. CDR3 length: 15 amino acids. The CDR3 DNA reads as TGTGCCAGCAGTCCTTCATCTCTTTCGGGATACGAGCAGTACTTC. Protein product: CASSPSSLSGYEQYF.